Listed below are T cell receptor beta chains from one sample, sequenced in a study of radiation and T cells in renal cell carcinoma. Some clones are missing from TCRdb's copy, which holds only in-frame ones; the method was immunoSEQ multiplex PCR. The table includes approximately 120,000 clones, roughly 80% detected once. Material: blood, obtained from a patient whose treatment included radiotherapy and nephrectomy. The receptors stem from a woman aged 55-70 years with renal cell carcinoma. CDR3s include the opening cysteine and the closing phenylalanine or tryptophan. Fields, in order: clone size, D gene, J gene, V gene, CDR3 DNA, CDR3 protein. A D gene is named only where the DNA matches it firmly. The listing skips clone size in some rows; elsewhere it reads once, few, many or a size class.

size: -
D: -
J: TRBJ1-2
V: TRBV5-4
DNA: TGTGCCAGCAGCTTCGAACGGGGAGAGGGCTACACCTTC
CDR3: CASSFERGEGYTF

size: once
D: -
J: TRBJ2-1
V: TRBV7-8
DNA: TGTGCCAGCAGCTTTGTTAGCAGAACCAATGAGCAGTTCTTC
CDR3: CASSFVSRTNEQFF

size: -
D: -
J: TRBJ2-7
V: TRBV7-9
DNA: TGTGCCAGCAGCTTAGTGCCGGGCGAGCAGTACTTC
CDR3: CASSLVPGEQYF

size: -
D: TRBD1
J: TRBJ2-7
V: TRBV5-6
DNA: TGTGCCAGCAGCTCCCGACAGGGCTACGAGCAGTACTTC
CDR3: CASSSRQGYEQYF

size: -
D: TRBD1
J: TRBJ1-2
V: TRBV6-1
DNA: TGTGCCAGCTTACCGGGACAGGCCCCCAACTATGGCTACACCTTC
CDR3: CASLPGQAPNYGYTF

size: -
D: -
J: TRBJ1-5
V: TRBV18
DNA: TGTGCCAGCTCACCCCGGGACGGCAATCAGCCCCAGCATTTT
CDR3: CASSPRDGNQPQHF

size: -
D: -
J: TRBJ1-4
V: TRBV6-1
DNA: TGTGCCACCGACGACAGGAGCGGTACTAATGAAAAACTGTTTTTT
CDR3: CATDDRSGTNEKLFF

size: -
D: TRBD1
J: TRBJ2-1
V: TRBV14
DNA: TGTGCCAGCAGCCAAGCTCCAGGGGGCTCCTACAATGAGCAGTTCTTC
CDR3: CASSQAPGGSYNEQFF

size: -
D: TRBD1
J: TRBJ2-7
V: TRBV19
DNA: TGTGCCAGTAGTATCGGACAGGGGGGAGAGCAGTACTTC
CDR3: CASSIGQGGEQYF

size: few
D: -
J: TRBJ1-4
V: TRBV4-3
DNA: TGCGCCAGCAGCCAAGAGGTCGTCCGAGGAGGTGAAAAACTGTTTTTT
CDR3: CASSQEVVRGGEKLFF

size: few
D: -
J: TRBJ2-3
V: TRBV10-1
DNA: TGCGCCACCTCTCCCCAAACAAGCACAGATACGCAGTATTTT
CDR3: CATSPQTSTDTQYF

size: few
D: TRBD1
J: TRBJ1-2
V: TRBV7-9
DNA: TGTGCCAGCGTGACAGGGTCACGTGGCTACACCTTC
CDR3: CASVTGSRGYTF

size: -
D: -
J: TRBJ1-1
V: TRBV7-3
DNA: TGTGCCAGCAGTTTCACCCGGCGGGGAGAAGCTTTCTTT
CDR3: CASSFTRRGEAFF

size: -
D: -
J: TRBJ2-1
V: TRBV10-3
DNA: TGTGCCATCAGAGGGGACGACGGGGGCTCCTACAATGAGCAGTTCTTC
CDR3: CAIRGDDGGSYNEQFF

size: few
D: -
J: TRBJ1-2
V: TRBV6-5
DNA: TGTGCCAGCAGCCTAGACAGGAACTATGGCTACACCTTC
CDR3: CASSLDRNYGYTF

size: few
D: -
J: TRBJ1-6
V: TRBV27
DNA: TGTGCCAGCACCCCCGGGACGGCTAATTCACCCCTCCACTTT
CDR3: CASTPGTANSPLHF

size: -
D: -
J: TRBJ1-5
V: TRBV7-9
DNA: TGTGCCAGCAGCTTAGGACAGGCCGGCAATCAGCCCCAGCATTTT
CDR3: CASSLGQAGNQPQHF

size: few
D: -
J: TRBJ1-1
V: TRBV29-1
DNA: TGCAGCGTTGGTCCGAGGTTGCGGGACACTGAAGCTTTCTTT
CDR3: CSVGPRLRDTEAFF

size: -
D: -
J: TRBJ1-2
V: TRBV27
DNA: TGTGCCAGCAGTCCAGCGGGACTGTATTATGGCTACACCTTC
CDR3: CASSPAGLYYGYTF

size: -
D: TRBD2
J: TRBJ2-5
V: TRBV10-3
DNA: TGTGCCATCAGTGAGTCGAGCGGGGGGGCCCAAGAGACCCAGTACTTC
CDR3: CAISESSGGAQETQYF

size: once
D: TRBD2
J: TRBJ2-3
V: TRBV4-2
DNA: TGTGCCAGCAGCCAATCACCGGGACTAGCGGGGGGCACAGATACGCAGTATTTT
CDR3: CASSQSPGLAGGTDTQYF

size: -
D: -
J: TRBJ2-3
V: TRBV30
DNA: TGTGCCTGGAGTGTAACCGGGGGCGGCACAGATACGCAGTATTTT
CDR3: CAWSVTGGGTDTQYF

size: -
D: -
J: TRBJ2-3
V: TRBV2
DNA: TGTGCCAGCAGTGGCGGGGCAAGGACAGATACGCAGTATTTT
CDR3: CASSGGARTDTQYF

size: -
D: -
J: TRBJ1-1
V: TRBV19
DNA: TGTGCCAGTAGTACCTTCGCAGCGGCTTTCTTT
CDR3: CASSTFAAAFF

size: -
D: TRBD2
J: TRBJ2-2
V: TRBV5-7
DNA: TGTGCCAGCAGCCCCAGGACTAGCGGGGGTAGGCCGAACACCGGGGAGCTGTTTTTT
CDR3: CASSPRTSGGRPNTGELFF

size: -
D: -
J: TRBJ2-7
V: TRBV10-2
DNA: TGCGCCAGCAGGGCCGCGGGACGGGACTACGAGCAGTACTTC
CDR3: CASRAAGRDYEQYF

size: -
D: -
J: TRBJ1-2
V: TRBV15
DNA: TGTGCCACCAGCAGAGATGGAACGGGAGGCTACACCTTC
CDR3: CATSRDGTGGYTF

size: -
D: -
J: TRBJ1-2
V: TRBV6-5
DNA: TGTGCCAGCAGACCCCCGACTGAGTCTGGCTACACCTTC
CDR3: CASRPPTESGYTF

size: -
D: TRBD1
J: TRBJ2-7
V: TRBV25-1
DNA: TGTGCCAGCAGTTGGGACAGGGTGGTCCCCTACGAGCAGTACTTC
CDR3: CASSWDRVVPYEQYF

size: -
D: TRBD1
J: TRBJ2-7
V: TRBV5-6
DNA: TGTGCCAGCAGCATTGGACAGGGGGGCAAATACGAGCAGTACTTC
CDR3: CASSIGQGGKYEQYF

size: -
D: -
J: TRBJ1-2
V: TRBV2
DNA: TGTGCCAGCAGTGACCTCTCCGGGAACTATGGCTACACCTTC
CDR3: CASSDLSGNYGYTF

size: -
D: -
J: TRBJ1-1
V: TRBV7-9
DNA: TGTGCCAGCAGCTCCCCCGGAGGACAGCCGAACACTGAAGCTTTCTTT
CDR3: CASSSPGGQPNTEAFF

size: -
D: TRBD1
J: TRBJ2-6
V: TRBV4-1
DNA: TGCGCCAGCAGCCAAAGGGGTATGCGGGACAGGGGCCTTTTGTATGGGGCCAACGTCCTGACTTTC
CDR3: CASSQRGMRDRGLLYGANVLTF

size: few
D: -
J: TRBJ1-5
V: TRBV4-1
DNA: TGCGCCAGCAGCCAAGCGGGGAATAGCAATCAGCCCCAGCATTTT
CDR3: CASSQAGNSNQPQHF

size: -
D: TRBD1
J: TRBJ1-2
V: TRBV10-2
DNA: TGCGCCAGCAGTGAGTCGGGGACAGGTGAGGGCTACACCTTC
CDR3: CASSESGTGEGYTF

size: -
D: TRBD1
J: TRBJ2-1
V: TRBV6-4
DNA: TGTGCCAGCAGTGGCGGACAGGGCATAGGGAATGAGCAGTTCTTC
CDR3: CASSGGQGIGNEQFF

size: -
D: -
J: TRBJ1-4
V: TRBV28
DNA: TGTGCCAGCTCGCCCCCAGTAACTAATGAAAAACTGTTTTTT
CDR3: CASSPPVTNEKLFF

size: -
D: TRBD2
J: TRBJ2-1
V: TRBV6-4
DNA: TGTGCCAGCAGTGACTGGAGCGGGAGCACCTACAATGAGCAGTTCTTC
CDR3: CASSDWSGSTYNEQFF

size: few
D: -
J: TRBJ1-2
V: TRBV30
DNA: TGTGCCTGGAGTCCCCTCAATGGCTACACCTTC
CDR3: CAWSPLNGYTF

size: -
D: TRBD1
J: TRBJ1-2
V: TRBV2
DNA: TGTGCCAGCAGCGAGACAGGGCCATATGGCTACACCTTC
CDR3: CASSETGPYGYTF

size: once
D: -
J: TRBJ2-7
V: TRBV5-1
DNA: TGCGCCAGCAGCCCCAGTAGATACGAGCAGTACTTC
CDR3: CASSPSRYEQYF

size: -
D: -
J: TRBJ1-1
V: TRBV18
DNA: TGTGCCAGCTCCCTCGAGGGACTGGACACTGAAGCTTTCTTT
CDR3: CASSLEGLDTEAFF

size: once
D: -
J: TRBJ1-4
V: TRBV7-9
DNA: TGTGCCAGCAGCTTCAGGACAGACGGAGAAAAACTGTTTTTT
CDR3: CASSFRTDGEKLFF

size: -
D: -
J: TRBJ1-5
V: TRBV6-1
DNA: TGTGCCAGCAGGGCAGCGGGACTGGGGCAGCCCCAGCATTTT
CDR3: CASRAAGLGQPQHF

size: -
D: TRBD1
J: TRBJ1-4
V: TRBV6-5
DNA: TGTGCCAGCAGGGCACAGGGGGCAACTAATGAAAAACTGTTTTTT
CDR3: CASRAQGATNEKLFF

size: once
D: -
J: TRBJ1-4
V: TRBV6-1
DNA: TGTGCCAGCAGGTCAAGGGACACAATCAATGAAAAACTGTTTTTT
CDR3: CASRSRDTINEKLFF

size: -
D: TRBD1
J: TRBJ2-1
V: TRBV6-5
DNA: TGTGCCAGCAGTTACGTGCCCCCAGGACAGGGCGATGAGCAGTTCTTC
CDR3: CASSYVPPGQGDEQFF

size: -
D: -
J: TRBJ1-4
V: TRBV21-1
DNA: TGTGCCAGCAACTCGGGACACCTTGAAAAACTGTTTTTT
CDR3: CASNSGHLEKLFF

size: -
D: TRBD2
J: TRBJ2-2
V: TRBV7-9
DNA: TGTGCCAGCCTCCGGGGACTAGGCTCGAACACCGGGGAGCTGTTTTTT
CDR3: CASLRGLGSNTGELFF